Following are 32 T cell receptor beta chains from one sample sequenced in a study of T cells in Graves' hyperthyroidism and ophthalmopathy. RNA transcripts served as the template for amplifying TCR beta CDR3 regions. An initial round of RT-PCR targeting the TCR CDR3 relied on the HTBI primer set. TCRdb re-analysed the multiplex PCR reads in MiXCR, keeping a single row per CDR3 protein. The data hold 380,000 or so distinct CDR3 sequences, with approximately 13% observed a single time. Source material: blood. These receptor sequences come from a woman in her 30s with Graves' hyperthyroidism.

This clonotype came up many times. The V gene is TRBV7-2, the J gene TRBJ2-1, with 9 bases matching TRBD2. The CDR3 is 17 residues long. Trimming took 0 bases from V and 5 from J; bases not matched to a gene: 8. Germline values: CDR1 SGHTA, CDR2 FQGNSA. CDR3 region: CASSLAPLAGSDNEQFF. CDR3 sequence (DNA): TGTGCCAGCAGCTTAGCTCCCCTAGCGGGATCGGACAATGAGCAGTTCTTC.

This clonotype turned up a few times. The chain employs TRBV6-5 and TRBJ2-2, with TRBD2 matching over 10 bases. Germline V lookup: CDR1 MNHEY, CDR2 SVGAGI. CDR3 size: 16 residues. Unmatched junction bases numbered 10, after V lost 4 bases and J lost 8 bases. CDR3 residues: CASSSGTSGAYGELFF. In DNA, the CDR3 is TGTGCCAGCAGTTCCGGTACTAGCGGGGCCTATGGGGAGCTGTTTTTT.

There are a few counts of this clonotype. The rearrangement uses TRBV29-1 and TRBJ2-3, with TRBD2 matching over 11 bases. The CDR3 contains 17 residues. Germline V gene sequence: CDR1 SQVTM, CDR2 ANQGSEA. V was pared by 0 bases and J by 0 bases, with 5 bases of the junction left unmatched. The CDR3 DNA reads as TGCAGCGTTGAAGATCCAAGGACTAGCGGGAGCACAGATACGCAGTATTTT. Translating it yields CSVEDPRTSGSTDTQYF.

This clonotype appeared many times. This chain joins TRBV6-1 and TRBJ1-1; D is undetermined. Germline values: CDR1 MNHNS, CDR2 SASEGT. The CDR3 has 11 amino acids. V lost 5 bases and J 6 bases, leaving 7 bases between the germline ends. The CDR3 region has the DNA TGTGCCAGCAGTAATGGGCCTGAAGCTTTCTTT. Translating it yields CASSNGPEAFF.

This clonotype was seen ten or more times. The CDR3 DNA is TGTGCCAGCAGTTTATGGACTAGCGGAGCCACAGATACGCAGTATTTT. It translates to CASSLWTSGATDTQYF. V and J are TRBV28 and TRBJ2-3; TRBD2 aligns across 9 bases. The V and J ends lost 0 bases and 2 bases, in that order; junction bases with no gene match: 3. The CDR3 has 16 amino acids. From germline, CDR1 is MDHEN and CDR2 SYDVKM.

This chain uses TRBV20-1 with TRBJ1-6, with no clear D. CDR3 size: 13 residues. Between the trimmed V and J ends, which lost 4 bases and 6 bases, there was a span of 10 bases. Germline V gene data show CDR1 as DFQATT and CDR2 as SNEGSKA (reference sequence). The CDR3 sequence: CSAKGRGNSPLHF. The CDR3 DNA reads TGCAGTGCTAAGGGTCGGGGTAATTCACCCCTCCACTTT.

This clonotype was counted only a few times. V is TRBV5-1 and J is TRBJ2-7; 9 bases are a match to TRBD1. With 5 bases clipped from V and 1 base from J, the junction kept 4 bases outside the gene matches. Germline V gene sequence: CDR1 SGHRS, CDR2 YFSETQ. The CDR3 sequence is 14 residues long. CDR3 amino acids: CASRGTGLSYEQYF. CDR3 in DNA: TGCGCCAGCAGGGGGACAGGGCTTTCCTACGAGCAGTACTTC.

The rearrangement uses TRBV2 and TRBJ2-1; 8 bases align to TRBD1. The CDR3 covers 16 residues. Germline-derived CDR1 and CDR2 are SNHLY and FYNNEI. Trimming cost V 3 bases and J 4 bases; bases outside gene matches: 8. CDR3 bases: TGTGCCAGCAGTGATTCGCAGGGGGCGCGGTACAATGAGCAGTTCTTC. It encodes CASSDSQGARYNEQFF. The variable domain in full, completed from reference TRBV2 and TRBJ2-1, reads EPEVTQTPSHQVTQMGQEVILRCVPISNHLYFYWYRQILGQKVEFLVSFYNNEISEKSEIFDDQFSVERPDGSNFTLKIRSTKLEDSAMYFCASSDSQGARYNEQFFGPGTRLTVL.

CDR3 sequence (DNA): TGTGCCAGCAGCTACGGGAGAGATCAAGAGACCCAGTACTTC. Residues: CASSYGRDQETQYF. The chain has TRBV2 and TRBJ2-5; D may be TRBD2 (6 bases). The CDR3 consists of 14 residues. Germline V lookup: CDR1 SNHLY, CDR2 FYNNEI. V dropped 6 bases and J dropped 2 bases, with 13 bases sitting between them.

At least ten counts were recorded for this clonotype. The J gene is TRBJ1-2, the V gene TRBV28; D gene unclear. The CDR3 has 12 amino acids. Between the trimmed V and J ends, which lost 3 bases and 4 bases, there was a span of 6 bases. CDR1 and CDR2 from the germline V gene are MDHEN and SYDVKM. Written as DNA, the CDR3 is TGTGCCAGCAGTTTCCAGTTCTATGGCTACACCTTC. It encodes CASSFQFYGYTF.

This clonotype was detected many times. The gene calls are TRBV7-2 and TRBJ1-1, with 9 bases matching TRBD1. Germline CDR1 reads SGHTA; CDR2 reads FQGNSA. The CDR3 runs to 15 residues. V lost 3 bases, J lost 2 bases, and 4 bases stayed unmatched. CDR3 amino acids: CASSFRGQGNTEAFF. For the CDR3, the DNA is TGTGCCAGCAGCTTCCGGGGACAGGGCAACACTGAAGCTTTCTTT.

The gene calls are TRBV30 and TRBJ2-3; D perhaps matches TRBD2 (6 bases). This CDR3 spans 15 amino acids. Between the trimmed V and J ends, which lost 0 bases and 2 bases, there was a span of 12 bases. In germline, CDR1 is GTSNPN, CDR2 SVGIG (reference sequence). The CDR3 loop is CAWSVGRENTDTQYF. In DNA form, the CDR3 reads TGTGCCTGGAGTGTCGGGCGGGAAAACACAGATACGCAGTATTTT.

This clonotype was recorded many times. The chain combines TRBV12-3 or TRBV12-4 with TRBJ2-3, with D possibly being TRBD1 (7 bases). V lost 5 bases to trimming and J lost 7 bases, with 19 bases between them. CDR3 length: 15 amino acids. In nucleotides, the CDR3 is TGTGCCAGCAGTCAAAACAGGGGAGGTTCGCATACGCAGTATTTT. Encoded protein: CASSQNRGGSHTQYF.

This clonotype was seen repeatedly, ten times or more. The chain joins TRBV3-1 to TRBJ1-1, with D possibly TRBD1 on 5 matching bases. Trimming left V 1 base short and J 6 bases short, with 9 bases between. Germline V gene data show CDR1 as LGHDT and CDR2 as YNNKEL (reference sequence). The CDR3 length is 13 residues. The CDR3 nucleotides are TGTGCCAGCAGCCAAGTTACAGGTCCTGAAGCTTTCTTT. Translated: CASSQVTGPEAFF. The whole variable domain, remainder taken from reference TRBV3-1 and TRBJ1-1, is DTAVSQTPKYLVTQMGNDKSIKCEQNLGHDTMYWYKQDSKKFLKIMFSYNNKELIINETVPNRFSPKSPDKAHLNLHINSLELGDSAVYFCASSQVTGPEAFFGQGTRLTVV.

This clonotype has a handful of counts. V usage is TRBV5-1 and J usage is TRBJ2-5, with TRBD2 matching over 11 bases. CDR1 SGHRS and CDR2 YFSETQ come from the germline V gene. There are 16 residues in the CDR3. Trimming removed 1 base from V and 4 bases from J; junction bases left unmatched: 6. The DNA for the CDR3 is TGCGCCAGCAGCTTGTCGGGACTAGCGGTGCGAGAGACCCAGTACTTC. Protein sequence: CASSLSGLAVRETQYF.

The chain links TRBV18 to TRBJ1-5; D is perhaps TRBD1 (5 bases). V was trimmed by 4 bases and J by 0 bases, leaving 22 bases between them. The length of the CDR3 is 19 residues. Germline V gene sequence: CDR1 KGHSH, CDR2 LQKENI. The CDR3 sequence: CASSLNWGDLSYSNQPQHF. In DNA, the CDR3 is TGTGCCAGCTCACTAAATTGGGGGGATCTGTCGTATAGCAATCAGCCCCAGCATTTT.

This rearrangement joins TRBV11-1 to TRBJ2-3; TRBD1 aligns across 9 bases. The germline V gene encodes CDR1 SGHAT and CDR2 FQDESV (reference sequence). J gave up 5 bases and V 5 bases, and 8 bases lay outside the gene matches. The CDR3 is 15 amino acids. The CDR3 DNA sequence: TGTGCCAGCAGCCAGCAAGGACAGGGGATAGATACGCAGTATTTT. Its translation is CASSQQGQGIDTQYF.

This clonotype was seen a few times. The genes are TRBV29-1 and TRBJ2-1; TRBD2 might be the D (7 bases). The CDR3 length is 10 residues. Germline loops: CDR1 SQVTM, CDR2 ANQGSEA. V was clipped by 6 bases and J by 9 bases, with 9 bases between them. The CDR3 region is CSVGGAEQFF. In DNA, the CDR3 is TGCAGCGTGGGGGGGGCTGAGCAGTTCTTC.

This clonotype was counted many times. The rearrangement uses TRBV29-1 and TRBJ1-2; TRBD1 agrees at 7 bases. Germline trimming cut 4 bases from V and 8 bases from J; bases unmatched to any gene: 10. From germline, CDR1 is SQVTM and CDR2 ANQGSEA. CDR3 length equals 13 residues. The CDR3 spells CSVVGTALGGYTF. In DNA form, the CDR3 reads TGCAGCGTTGTTGGGACAGCCCTCGGGGGCTACACCTTC.

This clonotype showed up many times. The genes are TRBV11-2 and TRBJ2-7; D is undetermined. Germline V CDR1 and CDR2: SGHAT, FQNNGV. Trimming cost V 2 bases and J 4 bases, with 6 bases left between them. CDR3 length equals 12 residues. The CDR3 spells CASSLPGYEQYF. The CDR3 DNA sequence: TGTGCCAGCAGCTTACCTGGTTACGAGCAGTACTTC.

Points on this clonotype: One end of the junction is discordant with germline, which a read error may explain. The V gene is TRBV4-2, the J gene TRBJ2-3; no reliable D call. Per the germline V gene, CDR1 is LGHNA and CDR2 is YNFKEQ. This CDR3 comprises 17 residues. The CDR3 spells CASSQVVWLVRTDTQYF. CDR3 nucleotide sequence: TGCGCCAGCAGCCAAGTTGTATGGCTAGTTCGCACAGATACGCAGTATTTT.

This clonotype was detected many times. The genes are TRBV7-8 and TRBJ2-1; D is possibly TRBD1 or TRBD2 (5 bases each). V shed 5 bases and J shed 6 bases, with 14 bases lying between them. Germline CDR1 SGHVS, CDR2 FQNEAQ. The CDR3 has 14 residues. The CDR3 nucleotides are TGTGCCAGCAGCCCCCCGATGGGGGTCAATGAGCAGTTCTTC. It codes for CASSPPMGVNEQFF.

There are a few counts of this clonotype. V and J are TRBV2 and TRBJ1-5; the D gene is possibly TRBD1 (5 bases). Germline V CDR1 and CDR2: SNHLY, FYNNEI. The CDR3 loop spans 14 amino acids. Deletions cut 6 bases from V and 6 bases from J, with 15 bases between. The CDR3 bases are TGTGCCAGCAGGGGACGGGCCGCGGGTCAGCCCCAGCATTTT. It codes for CASRGRAAGQPQHF.

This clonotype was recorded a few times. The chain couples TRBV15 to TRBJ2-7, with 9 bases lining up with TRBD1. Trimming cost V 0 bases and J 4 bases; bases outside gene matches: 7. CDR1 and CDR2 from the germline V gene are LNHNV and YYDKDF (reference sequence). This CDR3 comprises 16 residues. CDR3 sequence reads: CATSRDSGTGIYEQYF. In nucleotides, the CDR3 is TGTGCCACCAGCAGAGATTCCGGGACAGGGATTTACGAGCAGTACTTC.

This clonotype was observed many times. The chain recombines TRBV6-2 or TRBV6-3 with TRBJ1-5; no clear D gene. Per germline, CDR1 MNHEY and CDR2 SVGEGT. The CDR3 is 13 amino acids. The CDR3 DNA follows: TGTACCCGCCTTCCGAATAGCAATCAGCCCCAGCATTTT. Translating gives CTRLPNSNQPQHF.

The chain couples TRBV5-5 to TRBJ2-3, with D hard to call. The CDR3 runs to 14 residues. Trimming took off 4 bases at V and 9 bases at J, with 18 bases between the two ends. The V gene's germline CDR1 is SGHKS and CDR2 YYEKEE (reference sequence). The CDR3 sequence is CASSPSSGPTTQYF. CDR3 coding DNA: TGTGCCAGCAGCCCGTCGTCAGGACCGACGACGCAGTATTTT.

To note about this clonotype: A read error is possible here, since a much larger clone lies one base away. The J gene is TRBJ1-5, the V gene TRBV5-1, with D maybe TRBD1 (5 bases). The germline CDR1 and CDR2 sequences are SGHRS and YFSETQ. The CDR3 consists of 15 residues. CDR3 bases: TGCGCCAGCAGCCTAACATGGGACGGCAATCATCCCCAGCATTTT. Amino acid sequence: CASSLTWDGNHPQHF.

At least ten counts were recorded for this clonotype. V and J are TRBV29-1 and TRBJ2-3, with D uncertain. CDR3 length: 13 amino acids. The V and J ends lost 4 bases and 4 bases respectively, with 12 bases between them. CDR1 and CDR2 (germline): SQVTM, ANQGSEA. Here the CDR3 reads CSVGLSSADTQYF. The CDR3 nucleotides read TGCAGCGTTGGTCTTTCGTCTGCAGATACGCAGTATTTT.

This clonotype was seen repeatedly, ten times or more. The CDR3 DNA reads as TGTGCCAGCAGGAGACAGAGAGATGAGCAGTTCTTC. It is translated as CASRRQRDEQFF. The chain uses TRBV28 and TRBJ2-1; TRBD1 might be the D (5 bases). V lost 6 bases, J lost 8 bases, and 11 bases lay in between. CDR1 and CDR2 from the germline V gene are MDHEN and SYDVKM. The CDR3 spans 12 residues. The full variable domain, rest sourced from reference TRBV28 and TRBJ2-1, is DVKVTQSSRYLVKRTGEKVFLECVQDMDHENMFWYRQDPGLGLRLIYFSYDVKMKEKGDIPEGYSVSREKKERFSLILESASTNQTSMYLCASRRQRDEQFFGPGTRLTVL.

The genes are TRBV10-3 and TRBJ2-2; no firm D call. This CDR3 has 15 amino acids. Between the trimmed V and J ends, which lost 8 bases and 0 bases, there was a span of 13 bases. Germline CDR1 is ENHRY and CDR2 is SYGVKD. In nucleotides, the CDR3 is TGTGCCATCTCCAGCGACCGCCCGAACACCGGGGAGCTGTTTTTT. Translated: CAISSDRPNTGELFF.

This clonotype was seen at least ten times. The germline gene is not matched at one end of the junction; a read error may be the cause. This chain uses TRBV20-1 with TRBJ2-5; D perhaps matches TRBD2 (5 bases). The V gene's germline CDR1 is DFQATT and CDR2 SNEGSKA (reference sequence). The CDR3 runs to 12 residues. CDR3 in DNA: TGCAGTGCTAGTAGCGTACAAGCGACCCAGTACTTC. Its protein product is CSASSVQATQYF.

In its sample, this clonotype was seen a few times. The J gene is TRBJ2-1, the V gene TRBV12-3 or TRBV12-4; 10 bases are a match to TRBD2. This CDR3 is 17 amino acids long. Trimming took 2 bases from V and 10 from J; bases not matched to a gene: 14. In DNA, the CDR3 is TGTGCCAGCAGTTTAAGCGCTCCGGGACTAGCGACGGAAGAGCAGTTCTTC. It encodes CASSLSAPGLATEEQFF.